This T cell receptor beta chain was documented in a study of blood T cell repertoires in COVID-19. Study background: Researchers got acute and convalescent COVID-19 samples from the United States, Italy and Spain. The analysed material was cDNA or gDNA that came from T cells, B-cell-depleted T cells, or PBMCs.

As processed by the authors: By means of reference gene primer amplification, nucleated cell counts were estimated. The assay was immunoSEQ multiplex PCR, and TCRdb's table has in-frame clones only and misses some. Clone size and V and J calls were adopted from that table, with D and trimming inferred from the DNA. The sample holds roughly 100,000 clones; about nine tenths are singletons and the top ten take approximately 15%. Trimming shortened V by 7 bases and J by 4 bases, and 21 bases separated the two germline ends. The CDR3 totals 16 residues. Germline lookup yields CDR1 WNHNN and CDR2 SYGVQD (reference sequence).

This clonotype was sampled from a man aged 45-65 years with acute or convalescent COVID-19. The sequenced sample consisted of peripheral blood. The chain joins TRBV10-1 to TRBJ2-3; D call uncertain. CDR3 loop: CASTLRESGGADTQYF. The CDR3 bases are TGCGCCAGCACCCTCCGTGAGTCGGGTGGTGCAGATACGCAGTATTTT.